These T cell receptor beta chains were read from a single sample in a study of T-cell memory formation after mild COVID-19. Using its own MiXCR run on the 5' RACE reads, TCRdb lists one record per CDR3 protein. The sample has around 250,000 distinct CDR3 sequences; roughly 15% are singletons. The specimen sequenced was PBMCs or a T cell subset sorted from them (not recorded which). All receptors derive from an adult woman who had mild COVID-19 (a few samples of this study predate the infection). Cell type and time point are not known. Each CDR3 is given with its conserved first and last residue. Fields, in order: clone size, V gene, CDR3 protein. Size is omitted from some rows. Given values are once, few, many or a class for expanded clones.

size: -; V: TRBV5-1; CDR3: CASRLLSDWDYNEQFF
size: -; V: TRBV7-2; CDR3: CASSPGPTYEQYF
size: few; V: TRBV4-3; CDR3: CASSQVVQGPSYEQYF
size: few; V: TRBV9; CDR3: CASSGRLAGASYNEQFF
size: -; V: TRBV24-1; CDR3: CATSDSRTGVNYGYTF
size: -; V: TRBV7-9; CDR3: CASSQGAREKNTEAFF
size: -; V: TRBV7-3; CDR3: CASSLTDGGRDTQYF
size: -; V: TRBV5-1; CDR3: CASSLSEGVRETQYF
size: -; V: TRBV5-5; CDR3: CASSNGPGREDTF
size: -; V: TRBV7-6; CDR3: CASSLGSGANYGYTF
size: few; V: TRBV5-1; CDR3: CASSLSGSGKDTQYF
size: few; V: TRBV2; CDR3: CASRSGATEAFF
size: few; V: TRBV20-1; CDR3: CSASSEGGMNEKLFF
size: -; V: TRBV5-1; CDR3: CASSLDTYGGYTF
size: -; V: TRBV6-5; CDR3: CASRQRQGGGYTF
size: few; V: TRBV12-3/TRBV12-4; CDR3: CASSRTDHYGYTF
size: -; V: TRBV6-5; CDR3: CASTDRRQGGNEQFF
size: -; V: TRBV19; CDR3: CASSIGRDRRYEQYF
size: few; V: TRBV20-1; CDR3: CSSRARYSYNEQFF
size: few; V: TRBV9; CDR3: CASSVVGGAGGELFF
size: -; V: TRBV9; CDR3: CASGPTSRSSYNEQFF
size: few; V: TRBV20-1; CDR3: CSASSSGGPQDPQYF
size: many; V: TRBV12-3/TRBV12-4; CDR3: CASSLEGQRANQPQHF